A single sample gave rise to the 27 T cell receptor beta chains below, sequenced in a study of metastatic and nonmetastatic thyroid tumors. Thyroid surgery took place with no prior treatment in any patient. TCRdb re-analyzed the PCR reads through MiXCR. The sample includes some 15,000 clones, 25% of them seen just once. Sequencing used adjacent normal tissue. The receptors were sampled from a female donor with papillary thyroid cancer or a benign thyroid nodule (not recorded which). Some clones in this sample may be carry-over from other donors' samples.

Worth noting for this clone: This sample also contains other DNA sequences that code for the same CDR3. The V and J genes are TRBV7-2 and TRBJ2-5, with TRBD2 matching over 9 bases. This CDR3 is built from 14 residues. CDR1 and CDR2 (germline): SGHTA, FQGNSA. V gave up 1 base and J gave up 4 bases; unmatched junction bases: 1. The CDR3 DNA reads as TGTGCCAGCAGCTTAGGCGGGAGGGGAGAGACCCAGTACTTC. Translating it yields CASSLGGRGETQYF.

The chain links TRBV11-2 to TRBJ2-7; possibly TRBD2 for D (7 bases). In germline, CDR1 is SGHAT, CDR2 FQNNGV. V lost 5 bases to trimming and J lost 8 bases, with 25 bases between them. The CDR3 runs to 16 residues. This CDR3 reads CASSPGDYSFPGKQYF. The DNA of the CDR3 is TGTGCCAGCAGCCCAGGGGACTATTCGTTCCCCGGGAAGCAGTACTTC.

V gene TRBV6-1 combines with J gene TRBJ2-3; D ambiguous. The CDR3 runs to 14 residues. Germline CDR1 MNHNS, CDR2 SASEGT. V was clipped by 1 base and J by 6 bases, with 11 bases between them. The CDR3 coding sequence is TGTGCCAGCAGTGAAGGAGGTGCTCGGGATACGCAGTATTTT. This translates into CASSEGGARDTQYF.

CDR3 nucleotide sequence: TGTGCCAGCAGCCCTAGCGGGGGGGGCCAAGAGACCCAGTACTTC. As protein: CASSPSGGGQETQYF. V gene TRBV7-3 combines with J gene TRBJ2-5, with 12 bases aligning to TRBD2. V dropped 5 bases and J dropped 1; count of bases not matched to a gene: 2. The CDR3 runs 15 residues. In germline, CDR1 is SGHTA, CDR2 FQGTGA.

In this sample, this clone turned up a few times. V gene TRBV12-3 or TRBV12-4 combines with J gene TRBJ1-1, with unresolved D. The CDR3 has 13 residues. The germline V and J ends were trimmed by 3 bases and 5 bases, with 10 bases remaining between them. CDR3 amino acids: CASSLEVATEAFF. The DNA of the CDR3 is TGTGCCAGCAGTTTGGAGGTCGCGACTGAAGCTTTCTTT.

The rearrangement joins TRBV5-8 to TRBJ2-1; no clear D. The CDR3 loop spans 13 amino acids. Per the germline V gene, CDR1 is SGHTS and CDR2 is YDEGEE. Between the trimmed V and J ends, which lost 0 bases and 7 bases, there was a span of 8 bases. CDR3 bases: TGTGCCAGCAGCTTGGCCGGTTGGAATGAGCAGTTCTTC. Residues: CASSLAGWNEQFF.

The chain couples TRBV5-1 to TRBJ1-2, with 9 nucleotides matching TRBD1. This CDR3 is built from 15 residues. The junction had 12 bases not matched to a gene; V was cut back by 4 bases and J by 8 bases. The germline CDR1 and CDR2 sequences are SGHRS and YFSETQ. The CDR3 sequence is CASSDGDREVEGYTF. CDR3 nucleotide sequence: TGCGCCAGCAGCGACGGGGACAGGGAGGTTGAGGGCTACACCTTC. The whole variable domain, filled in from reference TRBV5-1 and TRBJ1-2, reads KAGVTQTPRYLIKTRGQQVTLSCSPISGHRSVSWYQQTPGQGLQFLFEYFSETQRNKGNFPGRFSGRQFSNSRSEMNVSTLELGDSALYLCASSDGDREVEGYTFGSGTRLTVV.

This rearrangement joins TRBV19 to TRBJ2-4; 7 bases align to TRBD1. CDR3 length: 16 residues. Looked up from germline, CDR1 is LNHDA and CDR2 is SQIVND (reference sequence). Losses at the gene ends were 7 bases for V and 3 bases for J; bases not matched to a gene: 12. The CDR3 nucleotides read TGTGCCAGTATCGAGCCAGGGGGTCAGGGCAAAAACATTCAGTACTTC. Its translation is CASIEPGGQGKNIQYF.

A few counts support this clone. CDR3 protein: CASSGTGKDYGYTF. The CDR3 coding sequence is TGTGCCAGTAGCGGGACAGGGAAGGACTATGGCTACACCTTC. This chain uses TRBV19 with TRBJ1-2; 9 nucleotides agree with TRBD1. The CDR3 loop spans 14 amino acids. V lost 6 bases, J lost 3 bases, and 5 bases stayed unmatched. Germline CDR1 reads LNHDA; CDR2 reads SQIVND (reference sequence).

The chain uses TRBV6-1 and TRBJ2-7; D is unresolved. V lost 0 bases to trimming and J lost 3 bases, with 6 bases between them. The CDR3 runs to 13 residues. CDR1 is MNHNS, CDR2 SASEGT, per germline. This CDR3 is CASSEAIDYEQYF. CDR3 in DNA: TGTGCCAGCAGTGAAGCTATAGACTACGAGCAGTACTTC.

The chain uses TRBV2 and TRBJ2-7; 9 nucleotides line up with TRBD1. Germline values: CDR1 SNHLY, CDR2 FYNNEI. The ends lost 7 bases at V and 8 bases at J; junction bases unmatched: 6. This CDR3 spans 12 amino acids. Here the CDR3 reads CASKTGGMKQYF. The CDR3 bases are TGTGCCAGCAAGACAGGGGGTATGAAGCAGTACTTC.

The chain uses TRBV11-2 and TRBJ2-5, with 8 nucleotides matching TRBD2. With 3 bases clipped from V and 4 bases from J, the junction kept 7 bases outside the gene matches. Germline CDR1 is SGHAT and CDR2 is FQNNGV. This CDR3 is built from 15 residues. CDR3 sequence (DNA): TGTGCCAGCAGCTTTGGGGCGGGGGGACGAGAGACCCAGTACTTC. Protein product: CASSFGAGGRETQYF.

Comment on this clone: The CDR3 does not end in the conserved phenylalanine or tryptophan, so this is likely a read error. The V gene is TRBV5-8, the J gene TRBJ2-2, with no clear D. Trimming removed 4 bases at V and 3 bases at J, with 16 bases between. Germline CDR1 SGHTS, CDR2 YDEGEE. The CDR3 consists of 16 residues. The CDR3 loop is CASSPAVRTHTGELFS. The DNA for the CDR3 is TGTGCCAGCAGCCCTGCCGTTAGGACGCACACCGGGGAGCTGTTTTCT.

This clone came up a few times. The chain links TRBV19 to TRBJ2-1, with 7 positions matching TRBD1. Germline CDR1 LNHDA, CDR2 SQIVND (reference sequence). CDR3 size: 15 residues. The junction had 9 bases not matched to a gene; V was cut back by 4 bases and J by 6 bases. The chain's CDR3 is CASSTRGQAGNEQFF. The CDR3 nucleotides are TGTGCCAGTAGTACTCGAGGACAGGCGGGCAATGAGCAGTTCTTC.

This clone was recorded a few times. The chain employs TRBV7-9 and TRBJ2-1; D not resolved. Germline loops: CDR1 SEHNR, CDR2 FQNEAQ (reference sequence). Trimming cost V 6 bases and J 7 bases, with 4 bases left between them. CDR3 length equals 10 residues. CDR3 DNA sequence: TGTGCCAGCAGTAATAATGAGCAGTTCTTC. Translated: CASSNNEQFF. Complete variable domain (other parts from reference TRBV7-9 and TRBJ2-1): DTGVSQNPRHKITKRGQNVTFRCDPISEHNRLYWYRQTLGQGPEFLTYFQNEAQLEKSRLLSDRFSAERPKGSFSTLEIQRTEQGDSAMYLCASSNNEQFFGPGTRLTVL.

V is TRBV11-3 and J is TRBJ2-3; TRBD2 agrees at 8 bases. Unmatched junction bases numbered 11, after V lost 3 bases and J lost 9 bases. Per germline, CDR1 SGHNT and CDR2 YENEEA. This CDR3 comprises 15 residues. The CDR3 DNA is TGTGCCAGCAGCTTGGATCCTAGCGGGTACTTGACGCAGTATTTT. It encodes CASSLDPSGYLTQYF.

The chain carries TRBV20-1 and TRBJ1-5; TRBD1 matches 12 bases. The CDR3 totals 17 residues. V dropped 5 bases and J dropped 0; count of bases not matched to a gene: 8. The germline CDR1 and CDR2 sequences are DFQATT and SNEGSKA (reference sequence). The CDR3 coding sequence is TGCAGTGCTTTCCGGGACAGGGGGCAATATAGCAATCAGCCCCAGCATTTT. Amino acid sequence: CSAFRDRGQYSNQPQHF.

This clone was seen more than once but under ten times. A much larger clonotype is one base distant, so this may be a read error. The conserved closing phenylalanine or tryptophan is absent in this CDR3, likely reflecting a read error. The CDR3 DNA reads TGTGCCAGCAGCCGGACAGCGAGTTTAGGCTACGAGCAGTACCTC. It translates to CASSRTASLGYEQYL. The chain combines TRBV6-1 with TRBJ2-7, with a tentative D call TRBD1 (6 bases). The CDR3 extends over 15 amino acids. Looked up from germline, CDR1 is MNHNS and CDR2 is SASEGT. Trimming stripped 6 bases from V and 3 bases from J, with 18 bases between.

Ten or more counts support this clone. This chain's CDR3 is CASSYRDNQPQHF. For the CDR3, the DNA is TGTGCCAGCAGTTACAGGGACAATCAGCCCCAGCATTTT. The chain has TRBV6-2 or TRBV6-3 and TRBJ1-5, with D uncertain. The CDR3 has 13 amino acids. Germline V lookup: CDR1 MNHEY, CDR2 SVGEGT. V lost 2 bases and J lost 3, with 5 bases in between.

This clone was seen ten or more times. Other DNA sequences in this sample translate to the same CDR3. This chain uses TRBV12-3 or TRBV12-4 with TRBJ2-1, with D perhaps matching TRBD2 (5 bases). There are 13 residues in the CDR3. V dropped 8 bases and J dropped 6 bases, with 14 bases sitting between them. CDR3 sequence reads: CASSLGLRNEQFF. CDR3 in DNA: TGTGCCAGCTCCCTCGGACTGCGCAATGAGCAGTTCTTC.

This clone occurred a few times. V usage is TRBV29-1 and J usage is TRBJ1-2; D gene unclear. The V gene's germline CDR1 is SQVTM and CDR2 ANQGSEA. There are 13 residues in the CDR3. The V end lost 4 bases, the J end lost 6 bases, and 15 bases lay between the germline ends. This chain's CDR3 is CSVVAEKFDGYTF. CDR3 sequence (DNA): TGCAGCGTTGTAGCGGAGAAGTTCGATGGCTACACCTTC.

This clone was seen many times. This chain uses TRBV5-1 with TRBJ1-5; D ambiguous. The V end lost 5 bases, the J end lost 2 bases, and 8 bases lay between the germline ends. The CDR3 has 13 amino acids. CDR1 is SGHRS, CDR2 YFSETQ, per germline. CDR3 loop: CASRRPRNQPQHF. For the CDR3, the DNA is TGCGCCAGCAGAAGACCGCGCAATCAGCCCCAGCATTTT.

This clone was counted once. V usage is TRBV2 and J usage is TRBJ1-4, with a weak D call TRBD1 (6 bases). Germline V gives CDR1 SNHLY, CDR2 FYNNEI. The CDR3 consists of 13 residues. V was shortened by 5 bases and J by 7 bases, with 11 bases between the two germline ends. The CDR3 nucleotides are TGTGCCAGCAGTCAACAGGGAACTGAAAAACTGTTTTTT. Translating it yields CASSQQGTEKLFF.

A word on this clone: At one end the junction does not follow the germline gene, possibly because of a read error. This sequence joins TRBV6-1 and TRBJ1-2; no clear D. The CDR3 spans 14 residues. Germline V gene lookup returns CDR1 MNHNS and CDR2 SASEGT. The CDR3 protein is CASIEGLLYYGYTF. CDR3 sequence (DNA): TGTGCCAGCATTGAAGGTCTCTTATACTATGGCTACACCTTC.

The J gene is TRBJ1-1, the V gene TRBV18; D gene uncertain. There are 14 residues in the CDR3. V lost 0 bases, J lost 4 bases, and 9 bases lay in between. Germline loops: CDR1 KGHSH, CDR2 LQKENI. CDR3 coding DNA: TGTGCCAGCTCACCACCGAGCAGGAGCACTGAAGCTTTCTTT. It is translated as CASSPPSRSTEAFF.

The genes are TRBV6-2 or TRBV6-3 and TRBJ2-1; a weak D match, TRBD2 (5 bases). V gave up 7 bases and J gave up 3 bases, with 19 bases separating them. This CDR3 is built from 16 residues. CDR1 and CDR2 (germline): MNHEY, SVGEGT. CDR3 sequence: CASNSVARGLYNEQFF. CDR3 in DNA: TGTGCCAGCAATTCGGTAGCGAGAGGGCTCTACAATGAGCAGTTCTTC.

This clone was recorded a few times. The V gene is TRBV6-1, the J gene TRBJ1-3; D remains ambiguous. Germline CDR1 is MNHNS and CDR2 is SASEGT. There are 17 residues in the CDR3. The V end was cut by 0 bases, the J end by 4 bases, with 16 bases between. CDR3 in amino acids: CASSEAPGDLAGNTIYF. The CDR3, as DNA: TGTGCCAGCAGTGAAGCCCCTGGGGATCTAGCAGGAAACACCATATATTTT.